This TCR beta chain stems from a study of blood T cell repertoires in COVID-19. Study at large: Collection of acute and convalescent COVID-19 samples took place in the United States, Italy and Spain. The analysed material was cDNA or gDNA that came from T cells, B-cell-depleted T cells, or PBMCs.

In the original processing: Amplified reference gene primers provided the basis for estimating nucleated cell counts. The method was immunoSEQ multiplex PCR; TCRdb's version includes in-frame clones alone and lacks a portion of them. V and J calls and clone size are copied from that table; D and trimming were computed from the DNA. The repertoire holds 250,000 or so clones, with about 87% as singletons. The germline CDR1 and CDR2 sequences are SGHDN and FVKESK. The trim removed 0 bases at V and 0 bases at J, leaving 11 bases unmatched. The CDR3 contains 19 residues. The receptor was isolated from a woman aged 40 to 50 who had recovered from COVID-19. What was sequenced was peripheral blood. The chain carries TRBV14 and TRBJ2-3; 8 bases line up with TRBD2. In DNA form, the CDR3 reads TGTGCCAGCAGCCAAGATGGTGCGGGGGGCTGGTATAGCACAGATACGCAGTATTTT. Translating it yields CASSQDGAGGWYSTDTQYF.